These T cell receptor beta chains were read from a single sample in a study of blood T cell repertoires in COVID-19. Sequencing used immunoSEQ multiplex PCR; TCRdb keeps in-frame clones, though not all of them. The sample includes about 150,000 clones, around 81% of them seen just once. Sequencing input: peripheral blood. These receptors were collected from a woman in her thirties or forties with active or convalescent COVID-19. Both conserved end residues are part of each CDR3. D genes are given only for firm matches. A row's size may be missing; if present it is once, few, many or a size class.

-,TRBJ2-2,TRBV28,-,TGTGCCAGCAGGATACAGGGAGTTAGCGGGGAGCTGTTTTTT,CASRIQGVSGELFF
-,TRBJ1-2,TRBV27,-,TGTGCCAGCAGTTTTACTCCCAACTCTAACTATGGCTACACCTTC,CASSFTPNSNYGYTF
-,TRBJ2-3,TRBV5-6,TRBD1,TGTGCCAGCAGCAATGGACAGGCGAGGGGGGATACGCAGTATTTT,CASSNGQARGDTQYF
-,TRBJ2-3,TRBV7-2,TRBD2,TGTGCCAGCAGCCCCCGTGGCGGGGGAATCACAGATACGCAGTATTTT,CASSPRGGGITDTQYF
-,TRBJ2-7,TRBV2,TRBD1,TGTGCCAGCGGGTGGACAGGGGGCTACGAGCAGTACTTC,CASGWTGGYEQYF
few,TRBJ1-6,TRBV14,-,TGTGCCAGCAGCCAAGTGCTGGGGGGTAATTCACCCCTCCACTTT,CASSQVLGGNSPLHF
-,TRBJ1-2,TRBV7-9,TRBD1,TGTGCCAGCAGCTTCGAGGGACAGTCGGATGGCTACACCTTC,CASSFEGQSDGYTF
-,TRBJ2-3,TRBV29-1,TRBD2,TGCAGCGTCGCTAGCGGGGGGGCTACAGATACGCAGTATTTT,CSVASGGATDTQYF
-,TRBJ1-2,TRBV10-3,-,TGTGCCATCAGTGGAGGGGACTCACAAAACTATGGCTACACCTTC,CAISGGDSQNYGYTF
-,TRBJ1-1,TRBV19,-,TGTGCCAGTAGAAGGAGCAGCACCTCGAACACTGAAGCTTTCTTT,CASRRSSTSNTEAFF
-,TRBJ1-5,TRBV6-5,-,TGTGCCAGCCAGCGTGGTGCCCTCGGGCAGCCCCAGCATTTT,CASQRGALGQPQHF